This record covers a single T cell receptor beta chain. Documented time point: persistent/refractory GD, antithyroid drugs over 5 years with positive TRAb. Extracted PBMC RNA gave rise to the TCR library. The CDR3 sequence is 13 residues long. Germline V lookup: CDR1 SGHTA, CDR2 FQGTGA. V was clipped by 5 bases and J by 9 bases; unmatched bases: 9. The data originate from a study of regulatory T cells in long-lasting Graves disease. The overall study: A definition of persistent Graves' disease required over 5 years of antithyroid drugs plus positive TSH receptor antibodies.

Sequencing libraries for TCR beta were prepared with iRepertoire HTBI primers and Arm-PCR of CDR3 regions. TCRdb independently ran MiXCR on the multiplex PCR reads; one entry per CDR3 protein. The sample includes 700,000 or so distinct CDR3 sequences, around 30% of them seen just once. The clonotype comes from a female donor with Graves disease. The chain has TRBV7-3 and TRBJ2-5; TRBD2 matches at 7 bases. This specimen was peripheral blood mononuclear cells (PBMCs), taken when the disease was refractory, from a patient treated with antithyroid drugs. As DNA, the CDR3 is TGTGCCAGCAGCCCAGGACTAGGAGGGGCCCAGTACTTC. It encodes CASSPGLGGAQYF.